This T cell receptor (beta chain) emerged from a study of T cell responses to AZD1222 COVID-19 vaccine. Study results and caveats: Mostly white British, mostly female donors; authors suggested clonal diversity may be underestimated.

Only in-frame clones appear in the TCRdb table, and some are missing; sequencing was by immunoSEQ multiplex PCR. The sample includes 33,000 or so clones, approximately 87% seen only once; the top ten take about 14%. Regarding this clone: Antigen: not known.

CDR1 and CDR2 (germline): SGDLS, YYNGEE. The CDR3 is 17 amino acids. V lost 2 bases, J lost 3 bases, and 10 bases stayed unmatched. The V call is TRBV9, the J call TRBJ2-7; 11 bases are shared with TRBD2. Sequenced here: peripheral blood, sampled 28 days after the second AZD1222 dose. This TCR derives from an adult who received the AZD1222 COVID-19 vaccine. CDR3 in DNA: TGTGCCAGCAGCGTTGGTAGCGGGGGGGCGGTCAACTACGAGCAGTACTTC. Translating gives CASSVGSGGAVNYEQYF.